This T cell receptor beta chain was identified in a study of blood T cells in healthy people across ages. Together with a sample-barcoded 5' primer, a J-beta primer mix was included in a second PCR lasting about 7 to 11 cycles. Using its own MiXCR run on the 5' RACE reads, TCRdb lists one record per CDR3 protein. The repertoire has roughly 1.5 million distinct CDR3 sequences, about 45% of them found once; the top ten carry about 4.1%. With respect to this clonotype: The junction does not match germline at one end; this may be a read error.

Sequenced material: blood. This TCR derives from a woman younger than 30 in good health.

CDR3 protein: CTSSLVFVGSPIGVEAFF. The CDR3 region has the DNA TGTACCAGCAGCTTAGTTTTTGTGGGCAGCCCCATTGGGGTCGAAGCTTTCTTT. This rearrangement joins TRBV11-2 to TRBJ1-1; D remains ambiguous. CDR3 length: 18 amino acids. Germline V lookup: CDR1 SGHAT, CDR2 FQNNGV.